A single sample is the source of the 32 T cell receptor beta chains below, sequenced in a study of kidney transplant recipient with SARS-CoV-2 infection. Using its own MiXCR run on the reads, TCRdb lists one record per CDR3 protein. The sample includes roughly 230,000 distinct CDR3 sequences, 25% to 30% of them seen just once. The sequenced sample was a blood sample, obtained at baseline and between days 110 and 120 from a kidney transplant recipient. The receptors originated from a young adult male patient who had COVID-19 and was a kidney transplant recipient. Some T cells may be transferred from the graft donor.

Concerning this clonotype: A much larger clone lies a single base off, so this may be a read error. This chain links TRBV9 with TRBJ2-5, with no clear D. The CDR3 runs 11 residues. The germline V gene has CDR1 SGDLS and CDR2 YYNGEE. The V gene lost 3 bases and the J gene lost 5 bases, with 5 bases spanning the gap. CDR3 sequence (DNA): TGTGCCAGCAGCGCGGAGGAGACCCAGTACTTC. Amino acid sequence: CASSAEETQYF.

This clonotype was seen repeatedly, ten times or more. The gene calls are TRBV5-1 and TRBJ1-1; D call uncertain. Looked up from germline, CDR1 is SGHRS and CDR2 is YFSETQ. Trimming left V 5 bases short and J 5 bases short, with 13 bases between. The CDR3 has 13 amino acids. The CDR3 loop reads CASRVAPETEAFF. Written as DNA, the CDR3 is TGCGCCAGCAGGGTGGCCCCCGAGACTGAAGCTTTCTTT.

On this clonotype itself: A much larger clone is a single base away; this may be a read error. The chain is built from TRBV20-1 and TRBJ2-5; D is undetermined. The DNA end lines up better with TRBJ2-7; the J call may be wrong. The germline V gene encodes CDR1 DFQATT and CDR2 SNEGSKA (reference sequence). This CDR3 comprises 11 residues. CDR3 in DNA: TGCAGTGCTAGAGGCCGGTACGAGCAGTACTTC. It specifies CSARGRYEQYF.

This clonotype was observed at least ten times. The V and J genes are TRBV19 and TRBJ2-2; 11 bases fit TRBD2. Trimming took 3 bases from V and 7 from J; bases not matched to a gene: 10. This CDR3 is built from 17 residues. The germline V gene encodes CDR1 LNHDA and CDR2 SQIVND (reference sequence). CDR3 nucleotide sequence: TGTGCCAGTAGTATTCAGGCTAGCGGGGGGATCGACGGGGAGCTGTTTTTT. Translating gives CASSIQASGGIDGELFF. Complete variable domain (other parts from reference TRBV19 and TRBJ2-2): DGGITQSPKYLFRKEGQNVTLSCEQNLNHDAMYWYRQDPGQGLRLIYYSQIVNDFQKGDIAEGYSVSREKKESFPLTVTSAQKNPTAFYLCASSIQASGGIDGELFFGEGSRLTVL.

Comments on this clonotype: The junction does not match germline at one end; this may be a read error. The CDR3 reads CAGRLGTSGRKQETRYF. The CDR3 DNA reads as TGTGCCGGCAGACTCGGGACTAGCGGGAGGAAACAAGAGACCCGGTACTTC. The gene calls are TRBV7-9 and TRBJ2-5, with TRBD2 identical over 15 bases. Germline loops: CDR1 SEHNR, CDR2 FQNEAQ (reference sequence). The CDR3 has 17 residues. Full variable domain (outside the CDR3, taken from reference TRBV7-9 and TRBJ2-5): DTGVSQNPRHKITKRGQNVTFRCDPISEHNRLYWYRQTLGQGPEFLTYFQNEAQLEKSRLLSDRFSAERPKGSFSTLEIQRTEQGDSAMYLCAGRLGTSGRKQETRYFGPGTRLLVL.

Worth noting for this clonotype: The CDR3 does not close with the conserved phenylalanine or tryptophan, likely indicating a read error. The limits of the CDR3 on the DNA are not certain, so only TCRdb's listed CDR3 is given. CDR3 amino acids: CASSLGDRATNYGDTC. The chain recombines TRBV5-1 with TRBJ1-2; the table calls TRBD1, which could not be checked here. Per the germline V gene, CDR1 is SGHRS and CDR2 is YFSETQ. With termini counted, the CDR3 has 16 amino acids.

Note on this clonotype: This sequence may be a read error, since a much larger clone differs from it by one base. The chain joins TRBV5-6 to TRBJ1-2; 8 bases fit TRBD1. The V segment lost 0 bases and the J segment 6 bases; nucleotides outside the gene matches: 7. CDR3 length: 15 amino acids. Germline CDR1 SGHDT, CDR2 YYEEEE. CDR3 amino acids: CASSLALDRGNGYTF. Here the CDR3 DNA reads TGTGCCAGCAGCTTGGCCTTAGACAGGGGAAATGGCTACACCTTC.

This clonotype has a count of ten or more. CDR3 residues: CASTSRRGGGYGYTF. The CDR3 DNA is TGTGCCAGCACCTCCAGGCGGGGGGGCGGCTATGGCTACACCTTC. This chain links TRBV6-5 with TRBJ1-2, with D possibly being TRBD1 (6 bases). CDR1 and CDR2 from the germline V gene are MNHEY and SVGAGI. Trimming took off 7 bases at V and 4 bases at J, with 19 bases between the two ends. The CDR3 is made up of 15 amino acids.

This clonotype appeared many times. The chain is built from TRBV5-1 and TRBJ1-5; 7 bases align to TRBD1. There are 13 residues in the CDR3. The junction had 1 base not matched to a gene; V was cut back by 1 base and J by 6 bases. Germline V gene sequence: CDR1 SGHRS, CDR2 YFSETQ. CDR3 residues: CASSLNRGQPQHF. CDR3 DNA sequence: TGCGCCAGCAGCTTGAACAGGGGTCAGCCCCAGCATTTT.

The chain is built from TRBV2 and TRBJ2-3, with TRBD2 as a possible D gene (6 bases). The germline CDR1 and CDR2 sequences are SNHLY and FYNNEI. V was cut by 0 bases and J by 4 bases, with 17 bases left in between. This CDR3 comprises 17 residues. CDR3 loop: CASSEAPWGVRADTQYF. The CDR3 region has the DNA TGTGCCAGCAGTGAAGCCCCCTGGGGGGTTCGGGCAGATACGCAGTATTTT.

For this clonotype: A read error may explain this, as a much larger clone is one base away. This sequence joins TRBV5-1 and TRBJ2-7; 10 bases are shared with TRBD2. The V gene end was trimmed by 3 bases and the J gene end by 3 bases; junction bases not matched to a gene: 9. The CDR3 runs 16 residues. Germline CDR1 is SGHRS and CDR2 is YFSETQ. CDR3 DNA sequence: TGCGCCAGCAGCTATCACCTGGGACTAGCGATCTACGAGCAGTACTTC. Translation gives CASSYHLGLAIYEQYF. The variable domain in full, with the rest retrieved from reference TRBV5-1 and TRBJ2-7, is KAGVTQTPRYLIKTRGQQVTLSCSPISGHRSVSWYQQTPGQGLQFLFEYFSETQRNKGNFPGRFSGRQFSNSRSEMNVSTLELGDSALYLCASSYHLGLAIYEQYFGPGTRLTVT.

As regards this clonotype: This may be a read error, as it is one base from a much larger clone. The chain joins TRBV11-3 to TRBJ2-2; possible D gene TRBD2, 7 bases. This CDR3 contains 16 residues. Per the germline V gene, CDR1 is SGHNT and CDR2 is YENEEA. Written as DNA, the CDR3 is TGTGCCAGCAGCTTACGGGGGGCGACGAACACCGGGGAGCTGTCTTTT. Its translation is CASSLRGATNTGELSF.

This clonotype was seen a few times. The V call is TRBV5-6, the J call TRBJ2-3; D ambiguous. CDR3 length equals 15 residues. Trimming stripped 2 bases from V and 6 bases from J, with 16 bases between. Germline V CDR1 and CDR2: SGHDT, YYEEEE. The DNA of the CDR3 is TGTGCCAGCAGCTTCCCCCTAGAATTCGGGGATACGCAGTATTTT. Protein: CASSFPLEFGDTQYF.

Of note for this clonotype: One base away lies a much larger clone, so this may be a sequencing read error. The rearrangement links TRBV19 to TRBJ1-2, with 10 bases aligning to TRBD1. This CDR3 spans 15 amino acids. The J segment lost 7 bases and the V segment lost 3 bases, leaving 8 bases of the junction unmatched. Germline values: CDR1 LNHDA, CDR2 SQIVND (reference sequence). In nucleotides, the CDR3 is TGTGCCAGTAGTATCACAGGACAGGGGGGGGGTGGCTACACCTTC. Translated, it gives CASSITGQGGGGYTF. Using reference TRBV19 and TRBJ1-2 for the parts outside the CDR3, the full variable domain is DGGITQSPKYLFRKEGQNVTLSCEQNLNHDAMYWYRQDPGQGLRLIYYSQIVNDFQKGDIAEGYSVSREKKESFPLTVTSAQKNPTAFYLCASSITGQGGGGYTFGSGTRLTVV.

V gene TRBV5-8 combines with J gene TRBJ2-4; 8 positions match TRBD1. Germline CDR1 is SGHTS and CDR2 is YDEGEE. V lost 3 bases to trimming and J lost 7 bases; unmatched junction nucleotides: 6. The CDR3 is 14 amino acids. CDR3 loop: CASSSGQGWNIQYF. CDR3 nucleotide sequence: TGTGCCAGCAGCTCAGGACAGGGTTGGAACATTCAGTACTTC.

This clonotype was picked up many times. This chain connects TRBV2 to TRBJ1-1; D remains unclear. V gave up 7 bases and J gave up 1 base, with 7 bases separating them. Per the germline V gene, CDR1 is SNHLY and CDR2 is FYNNEI. This CDR3 contains 12 residues. The CDR3 DNA is TGTGCCAGCATCAGGAGGAACACTGAAGCTTTCTTT. This codes for CASIRRNTEAFF.

This clonotype appeared many times. V and J are TRBV10-2 and TRBJ1-2, with D hard to call. V lost 4 bases and J lost 4, with 22 bases in between. Germline V lookup: CDR1 WSHSY, CDR2 SAAADI. This CDR3 is built from 17 residues. CDR3 sequence reads: CASSGIYTSRKTYGYTF. The CDR3 nucleotides read TGCGCCAGCAGTGGCATTTACACTTCTAGAAAGACCTATGGCTACACCTTC.

This clonotype came up many times. The V gene is TRBV9, the J gene TRBJ2-2, with a weak D call TRBD1 (7 bases). The V and J ends lost 0 bases and 6 bases respectively, with 12 bases between them. Germline V gene sequence: CDR1 SGDLS, CDR2 YYNGEE. The CDR3 has 15 residues. The CDR3 loop reads CASSVGQGEAGELFF. In DNA form, the CDR3 reads TGTGCCAGCAGCGTAGGGCAGGGGGAGGCCGGGGAGCTGTTTTTT.

This clonotype has more than one count but fewer than ten. J is TRBJ2-3 and V is TRBV30; the D is unclear. The V gene lost 0 bases and the J gene lost 2 bases, with 6 bases spanning the gap. From germline, CDR1 is GTSNPN and CDR2 SVGIG (reference sequence). There are 13 residues in the CDR3. As DNA, the CDR3 is TGTGCCTGGAGTGTATGGGTCACAGATACGCAGTATTTT. It specifies CAWSVWVTDTQYF.

Turning to this clonotype: A much bigger clone sits one base away, suggesting this may be a read error. This chain links TRBV4-2 with TRBJ1-2, with D unclear. V shed 4 bases and J shed 2 bases, with 14 bases lying between them. Germline-derived CDR1 and CDR2 are LGHNA and YNFKEQ. The CDR3 length is 15 residues. CDR3 protein: CASSRGLGTNYGYTF. The CDR3 DNA reads as TGTGCCAGCAGCCGAGGGCTCGGTACCAACTATGGCTACACCTTC.

In the case of this clonotype: A much larger clone sits a single nucleotide away, making a read error possible. This chain joins TRBV30 and TRBJ2-7; 10 bases match TRBD1. The CDR3 spans 14 residues. The germline gives CDR1 GTSNPN, CDR2 SVGIG (reference sequence). Trimming took 4 bases from V and 5 from J; bases not matched to a gene: 8. The CDR3 DNA reads TGTGCCTGGAAAGACAGGGGGCCTCTCCACGAGCAGTACTTC. Encoded protein: CAWKDRGPLHEQYF.

In this sample, this clonotype turned up many times. The chain couples TRBV10-3 to TRBJ1-1; D is ambiguous. The CDR3 totals 13 residues. Germline loops: CDR1 ENHRY, CDR2 SYGVKD. Trimming left V 3 bases short and J 2 bases short, with 7 bases between. The CDR3 protein is CAISDRGNTEAFF. DNA of the CDR3: TGTGCCATCAGTGATCGGGGTAACACTGAAGCTTTCTTT.

As concerns this clonotype: A much bigger clone sits one base away, suggesting this may be a read error. The chain recombines TRBV5-1 with TRBJ1-2, with unresolved D. Germline CDR1 SGHRS, CDR2 YFSETQ. This CDR3 spans 12 amino acids. With 0 bases removed from V and 12 bases from J, the gap between germline ends came to 12 bases. Here the CDR3 reads CASSLGGEGHTF. The CDR3 DNA reads as TGCGCCAGCAGCTTGGGTGGGGAAGGCCACACCTTC.

This clonotype has ten or more counts. The V and J genes are TRBV9 and TRBJ2-7, with TRBD1 matching over 7 bases. Germline values: CDR1 SGDLS, CDR2 YYNGEE. V lost 4 bases, J lost 2 bases, and 6 bases stayed unmatched. This CDR3 is built from 14 residues. The CDR3 sequence is CASSRWDRTYEQYF. Here the CDR3 DNA reads TGTGCCAGCAGCCGATGGGACAGAACCTACGAGCAGTACTTC.

Ten or more counts support this clonotype. The CDR3 reads CASSFGRGPWEKLFF. DNA for the CDR3: TGTGCCAGCAGTTTCGGCAGAGGGCCTTGGGAAAAACTGTTTTTT. V usage is TRBV12-3 or TRBV12-4 and J usage is TRBJ1-4; D gene unclear. Trimming left V 3 bases short and J 8 bases short, with 16 bases between. The CDR3 is made up of 15 amino acids.

This clonotype was counted ten times or more. This chain uses TRBV5-5 with TRBJ2-5, with D possibly TRBD1 on 5 matching bases. The CDR3 contains 13 residues. Trimming took off 4 bases at V and 1 base at J, with 8 bases between the two ends. Germline lookup yields CDR1 SGHKS and CDR2 YYEKEE (reference sequence). The CDR3 region has the DNA TGTGCCAGCAGCCCACAGGTCCAAGAGACCCAGTACTTC. It specifies CASSPQVQETQYF.

This clonotype was seen repeatedly, ten times or more. V usage is TRBV2 and J usage is TRBJ1-1; weak D call: TRBD1 (5 bases). The CDR3 runs 14 residues. Trimming shortened V by 5 bases and J by 3 bases, and 13 bases separated the two germline ends. The germline gives CDR1 SNHLY, CDR2 FYNNEI. The CDR3 here is CASSPDAGDTEAFF. In DNA, the CDR3 is TGTGCCAGCAGTCCGGACGCGGGGGACACTGAAGCTTTCTTT.

In its sample, this clonotype was seen many times. The chain's CDR3 is CASSLSLGRRKTYGYTF. The CDR3, as DNA: TGCGCCAGCAGCTTGTCGCTAGGACGTCGAAAGACCTATGGCTACACCTTC. This chain links TRBV4-3 with TRBJ1-2; unclear D gene. The length of the CDR3 is 17 residues. Germline V gives CDR1 LGHNA, CDR2 YSLEER. V was clipped by 5 bases and J by 4 bases, with 23 bases between them.

In this sample, this clonotype turned up many times. The V call is TRBV11-2, the J call TRBJ2-1; no definite D call. This CDR3 is 13 amino acids long. Germline CDR1 is SGHAT and CDR2 is FQNNGV. The germline V and J ends were trimmed by 8 bases and 3 bases, with 11 bases remaining between them. The chain's CDR3 is CASGSQGYNEQFF. CDR3 nucleotides: TGTGCCAGCGGATCTCAAGGCTACAATGAGCAGTTCTTC. The full variable domain, its missing parts supplied by reference TRBV11-2 and TRBJ2-1, is EAGVAQSPRYKIIEKRQSVAFWCNPISGHATLYWYQQILGQGPKLLIQFQNNGVVDDSQLPKDRFSAERLKGVDSTLKIQPAKLEDSAVYLCASGSQGYNEQFFGPGTRLTVL.

On this clonotype itself: This likely stems from a read error, as it lies one base from a far larger clone. This rearrangement joins TRBV6-5 to TRBJ1-2; 8 positions match TRBD1. The CDR3 runs 15 residues. V was pared by 10 bases and J by 8 bases, with 18 bases of the junction left unmatched. The germline gives CDR1 MNHEY, CDR2 SVGAGI. CDR3 sequence (DNA): TGTGCCAACATCGAACGGACAGGGTCGATCAGGGGCTACACCTTC. Translating it yields CANIERTGSIRGYTF.

The chain employs TRBV5-1 and TRBJ2-3; possible D gene TRBD1, 5 bases. The CDR3 is 12 residues long. Trimming stripped 4 bases from V and 5 bases from J, with 8 bases between. Germline loops: CDR1 SGHRS, CDR2 YFSETQ. CDR3: CASSLTEDTQYF. The CDR3 nucleotides are TGCGCCAGCAGCCTGACAGAAGATACGCAGTATTTT. The full variable domain, with the rest looked up from reference TRBV5-1 and TRBJ2-3, is KAGVTQTPRYLIKTRGQQVTLSCSPISGHRSVSWYQQTPGQGLQFLFEYFSETQRNKGNFPGRFSGRQFSNSRSEMNVSTLELGDSALYLCASSLTEDTQYFGPGTRLTVL.

This clonotype was counted a single time. This chain connects TRBV9 to TRBJ2-6; 11 nucleotides agree with TRBD1. V was pared by 4 bases and J by 0 bases, with 12 bases of the junction left unmatched. CDR1 is SGDLS and CDR2 is YYNGEE in the germline V gene. This CDR3 is 20 amino acids long. CDR3: CASSPPMWTGGNSGANVLTF. CDR3 DNA: TGTGCCAGCAGCCCCCCGATGTGGACAGGGGGCAACTCTGGGGCCAACGTCCTGACTTTC.